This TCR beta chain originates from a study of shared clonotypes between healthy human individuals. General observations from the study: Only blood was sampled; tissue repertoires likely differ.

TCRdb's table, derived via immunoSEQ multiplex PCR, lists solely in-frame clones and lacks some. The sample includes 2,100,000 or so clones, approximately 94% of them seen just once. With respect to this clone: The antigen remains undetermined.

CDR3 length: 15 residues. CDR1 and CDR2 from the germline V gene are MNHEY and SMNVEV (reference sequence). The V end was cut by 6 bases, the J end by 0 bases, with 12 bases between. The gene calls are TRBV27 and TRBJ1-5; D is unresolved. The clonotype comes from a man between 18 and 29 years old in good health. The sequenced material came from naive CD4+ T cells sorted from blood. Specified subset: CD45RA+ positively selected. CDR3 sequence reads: CASSYSGNSNQPQHF. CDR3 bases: TGTGCCAGCAGCTACAGTGGTAATAGCAATCAGCCCCAGCATTTT.